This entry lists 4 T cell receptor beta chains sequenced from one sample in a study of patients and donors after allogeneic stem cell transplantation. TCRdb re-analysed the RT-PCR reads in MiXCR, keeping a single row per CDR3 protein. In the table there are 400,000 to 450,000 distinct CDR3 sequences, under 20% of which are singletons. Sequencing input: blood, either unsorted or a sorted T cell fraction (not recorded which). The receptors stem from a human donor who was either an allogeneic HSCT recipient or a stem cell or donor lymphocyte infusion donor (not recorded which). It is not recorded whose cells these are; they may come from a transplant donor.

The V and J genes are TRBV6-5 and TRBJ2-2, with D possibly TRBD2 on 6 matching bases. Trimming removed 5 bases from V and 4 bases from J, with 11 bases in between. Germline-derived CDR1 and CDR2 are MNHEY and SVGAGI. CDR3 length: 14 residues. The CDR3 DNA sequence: TGTGCCAGCAGTAACTTGGGGGGCACCGGGGAGCTGTTTTTT. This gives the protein CASSNLGGTGELFF.

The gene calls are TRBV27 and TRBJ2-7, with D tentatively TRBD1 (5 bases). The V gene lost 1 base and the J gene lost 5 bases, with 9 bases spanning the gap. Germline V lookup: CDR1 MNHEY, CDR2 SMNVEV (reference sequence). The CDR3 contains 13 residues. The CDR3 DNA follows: TGTGCCAGCAGTTTATTAGCAGGGAACGAGCAGTACTTC. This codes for CASSLLAGNEQYF.

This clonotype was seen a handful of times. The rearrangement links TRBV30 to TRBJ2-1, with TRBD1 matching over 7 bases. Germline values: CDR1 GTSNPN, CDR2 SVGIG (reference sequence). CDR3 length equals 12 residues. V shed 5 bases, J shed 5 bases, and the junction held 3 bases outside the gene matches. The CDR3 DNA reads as TGTGCCTGGTTAGGGGGCCACAATGAGCAGTTCTTC. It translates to CAWLGGHNEQFF.

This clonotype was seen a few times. The CDR3 nucleotides read TGTGCCAGCAGCGCAACAGGGGTCGGTTCACCCCTCCACTTT. This gives the protein CASSATGVGSPLHF. The V gene is TRBV5-6, the J gene TRBJ1-6; 7 bases fit TRBD1. The CDR3 runs 14 residues. Trimming cost V 4 bases and J 9 bases; bases outside gene matches: 7. Looked up from germline, CDR1 is SGHDT and CDR2 is YYEEEE.